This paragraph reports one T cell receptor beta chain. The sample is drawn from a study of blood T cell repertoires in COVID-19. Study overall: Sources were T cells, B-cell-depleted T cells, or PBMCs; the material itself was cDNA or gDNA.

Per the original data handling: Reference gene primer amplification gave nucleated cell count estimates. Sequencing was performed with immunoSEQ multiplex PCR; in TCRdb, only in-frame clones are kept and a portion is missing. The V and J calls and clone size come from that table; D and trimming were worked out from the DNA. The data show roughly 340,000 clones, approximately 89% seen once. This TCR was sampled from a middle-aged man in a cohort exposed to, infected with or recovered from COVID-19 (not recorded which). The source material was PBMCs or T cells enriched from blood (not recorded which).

The CDR3 sequence: CASSRWVTGANYGYTF. The CDR3 region has the DNA TGTGCCAGCAGCCGTTGGGTTACAGGAGCTAACTATGGCTACACCTTC. The rearrangement joins TRBV5-5 to TRBJ1-2, with D perhaps matching TRBD1 (5 bases). V shed 4 bases and J shed 0 bases, with 16 bases lying between them. The CDR3 is made up of 16 amino acids. Per the germline V gene, CDR1 is SGHKS and CDR2 is YYEKEE (reference sequence).